Below are 16 T cell receptor beta chains sequenced from a single sample in a study of blood T cell repertoires in COVID-19. The repertoire was sequenced with immunoSEQ multiplex PCR; TCRdb's copy has only in-frame clones and lacks some. The table has approximately 160,000 clones, approximately 85% seen once. Sequenced: peripheral blood. The receptors originated from a man aged 55-75 years who had recovered from COVID-19.

With respect to this clone: The sample carries other DNA sequences with the same CDR3. The chain joins TRBV9 to TRBJ2-1; 9 bases are a match to TRBD1. The CDR3 has 17 residues. V dropped 4 bases and J dropped 6; count of bases not matched to a gene: 14. The germline CDR1 and CDR2 sequences are SGDLS and YYNGEE. CDR3 coding DNA: TGTGCCAGCAGCCCTTCGACCGGGACAGGGCGGTTCAATGAGCAGTTCTTC. Amino acid sequence: CASSPSTGTGRFNEQFF. The entire variable domain, with the rest obtained from reference TRBV9 and TRBJ2-1, is as follows: DSGVTQTPKHLITATGQRVTLRCSPRSGDLSVYWYQQSLDQGLQFLIQYYNGEERAKGNILERFSAQQFPDLHSELNLSSLELGDSALYFCASSPSTGTGRFNEQFFGPGTRLTVL.

The CDR3 DNA follows: TGTGCCAGCAGTCGTACGGCAGGGTTCAATCAGCCCCAGCATTTT. This encodes CASSRTAGFNQPQHF. The genes are TRBV6-5 and TRBJ1-5; possibly TRBD1 for D (5 bases). Per germline, CDR1 MNHEY and CDR2 SVGAGI. The germline V and J ends were trimmed by 5 bases and 3 bases, with 14 bases remaining between them. This CDR3 is 15 amino acids long.

The gene calls are TRBV10-1 and TRBJ2-1; 7 bases match TRBD2. The CDR3 contains 14 residues. V lost 8 bases and J lost 0; bases outside the gene matches: 4. CDR1 WNHNN and CDR2 SYGVQD come from the germline V gene (reference sequence). In nucleotides, the CDR3 is TGCGCCAGCGGCTCGGGAGGCTCCTACAATGAGCAGTTCTTC. Residues: CASGSGGSYNEQFF.

This clone has ten or more counts. This sequence joins TRBV7-2 and TRBJ2-7; D possibly corresponds to TRBD2 (6 bases). V was shortened by 4 bases and J by 0 bases, with 16 bases between the two germline ends. CDR3 length: 16 amino acids. The germline gives CDR1 SGHTA, CDR2 FQGNSA. CDR3 region: CASSSKGGVSSYEQYF. The CDR3 coding sequence is TGTGCCAGCAGCTCTAAAGGCGGGGTCAGCTCCTACGAGCAGTACTTC.

The chain is built from TRBV7-2 and TRBJ2-5; unclear D gene. Germline-derived CDR1 and CDR2 are SGHTA and FQGNSA. CDR3 length equals 12 residues. The V gene lost 3 bases and the J gene lost 2 bases, with 4 bases spanning the gap. The CDR3 DNA follows: TGTGCCAGCAGCTTGAGGCAAGAGACCCAGTACTTC. Translation: CASSLRQETQYF.

This sequence joins TRBV7-2 and TRBJ2-5; 8 nucleotides agree with TRBD2. Germline V gene sequence: CDR1 SGHTA, CDR2 FQGNSA. This CDR3 contains 14 residues. V was clipped by 1 base and J by 7 bases; unmatched bases: 5. CDR3 loop: CASSLGLAGVTQYF. In nucleotides, the CDR3 is TGTGCCAGCAGCTTAGGGCTAGCGGGCGTGACCCAGTACTTC. Full variable domain (remainder filled in from reference TRBV7-2 and TRBJ2-5): GAGVSQSPSNKVTEKGKDVELRCDPISGHTALYWYRQSLGQGLEFLIYFQGNSAPDKSGLPSDRFSAERTGGSVSTLTIQRTQQEDSAVYLCASSLGLAGVTQYFGPGTRLLVL.

A word on this clone: The junction does not match germline at one end; this may be a read error. The chain combines TRBV24-1 with TRBJ2-7, with TRBD1 identical over 7 bases. In germline, CDR1 is KGHDR, CDR2 SFDVKD. CDR3 size: 12 residues. CDR3 nucleotide sequence: TGTGCCACCGGTGACAGGGTTAACGAGCAGTACTTC. Protein: CATGDRVNEQYF.

The chain is built from TRBV18 and TRBJ1-5; D remains ambiguous. Trimming took off 3 bases at V and 3 bases at J, with 6 bases between the two ends. CDR1 and CDR2 (germline): KGHSH, LQKENI. This CDR3 comprises 13 residues. This CDR3 reads CASSPLINQPQHF. The CDR3 bases are TGTGCCAGCTCACCTTTAATCAATCAGCCCCAGCATTTT.

This clone has just one count. In DNA, the CDR3 is TGTGCCAGCAGTAACACAGGGGGTGAACTGTTTTTT. Encoded protein: CASSNTGGELFF. The J gene is TRBJ1-4, the V gene TRBV11-3; TRBD1 matches at 8 bases. The V segment lost 6 bases and the J segment 12 bases; nucleotides outside the gene matches: 6. Germline CDR1 is SGHNT and CDR2 is YENEEA. This CDR3 is built from 12 residues.

CDR3 sequence (DNA): TGTGCCAGTACAAGACAGGGTATGGAGGCTTTCTTT. Its protein is CASTRQGMEAFF. The chain recombines TRBV19 with TRBJ1-1, with 7 bases lining up with TRBD1. V shed 7 bases, J shed 11 bases, and the junction held 10 bases outside the gene matches. The CDR3 totals 12 residues. CDR1 is LNHDA and CDR2 is SQIVND in the germline V gene (reference sequence).

The chain carries TRBV28 and TRBJ1-1, with unresolved D. The CDR3 runs 13 residues. Germline V gene data show CDR1 as MDHEN and CDR2 as SYDVKM. V gave up 2 bases and J gave up 6 bases, with 10 bases separating them. The DNA of the CDR3 is TGTGCCAGCAGTTTACCCGCGCAGGCTGAAGCTTTCTTT. It is translated as CASSLPAQAEAFF.

This chain links TRBV5-5 with TRBJ1-2; TRBD1 aligns across 7 bases. The CDR3 sequence is 12 residues long. V shed 3 bases and J 11 bases; nucleotides not matched to a gene: 7. In germline, CDR1 is SGHKS, CDR2 YYEKEE (reference sequence). CDR3 DNA sequence: TGTGCCAGCAGCTCTAGGGACAGAGGATACACCTTC. Its protein product is CASSSRDRGYTF.

The chain links TRBV4-3 to TRBJ1-2, with 9 bases lining up with TRBD1. The germline gives CDR1 LGHNA, CDR2 YSLEER. This CDR3 is built from 15 residues. V lost 4 bases to trimming and J lost 7 bases; unmatched junction nucleotides: 10. The CDR3 sequence is CASSPGQGREFGYTF. CDR3 in DNA: TGCGCCAGCAGCCCCGGACAGGGGCGAGAATTTGGCTACACCTTC.

This chain joins TRBV11-3 and TRBJ2-2; 8 nucleotides agree with TRBD1. J was trimmed by 7 bases and V by 1 base; bases with no gene match: 8. Looked up from germline, CDR1 is SGHNT and CDR2 is YENEEA. The CDR3 is 16 amino acids. The CDR3 nucleotides are TGTGCCAGCAGCTTAGCCCGGACAGGGCTAGACGGGGAGCTGTTTTTT. This translates into CASSLARTGLDGELFF.

This chain connects TRBV28 to TRBJ1-2, with TRBD1 matching 9 bases. CDR1 is MDHEN, CDR2 SYDVKM, per germline. This CDR3 comprises 12 residues. Trimming removed 5 bases from V and 7 bases from J; junction bases left unmatched: 2. The CDR3 coding sequence is TGTGCCAGCAGTCTACAGGGGGCTGGCTACACCTTC. Its protein is CASSLQGAGYTF.

This chain connects TRBV3-1 (or the pseudogene TRBV3-2) to TRBJ1-2, with a weak D call TRBD1 (6 bases). CDR3 length equals 12 residues. With 1 base removed from V and 10 bases from J, the gap between germline ends came to 10 bases. Germline V lookup: CDR1 LGHDT, CDR2 YNNKEL (reference sequence). The CDR3, as DNA: TGTGCCAGCAGCCAAGGAAACAGGGTCTACACCTTC. Its translation: CASSQGNRVYTF.